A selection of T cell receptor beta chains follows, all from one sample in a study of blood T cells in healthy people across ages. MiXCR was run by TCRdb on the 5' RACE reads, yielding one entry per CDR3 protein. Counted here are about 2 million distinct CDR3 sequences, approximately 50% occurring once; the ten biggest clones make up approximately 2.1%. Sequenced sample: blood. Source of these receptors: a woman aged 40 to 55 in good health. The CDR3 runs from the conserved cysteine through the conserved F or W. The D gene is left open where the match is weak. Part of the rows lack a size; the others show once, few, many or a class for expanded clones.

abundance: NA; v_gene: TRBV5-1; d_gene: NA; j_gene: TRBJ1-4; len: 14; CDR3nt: TGCGCCAGCAGACAGGCTTCGACTAATGAAAAACTGTTTTTT; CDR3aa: CASRQASTNEKLFF
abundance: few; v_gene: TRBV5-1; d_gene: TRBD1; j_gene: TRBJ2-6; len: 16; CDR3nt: TGCGCCAGCAGCCCGGACAGGGGTTCTGGGGCCAACGTCCTGACTTTC; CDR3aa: CASSPDRGSGANVLTF
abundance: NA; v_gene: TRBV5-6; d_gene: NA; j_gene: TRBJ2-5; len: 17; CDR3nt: TGTGCCAGCAGCTTGGGGTCTGGGGGCGCGGGGTACAATGAGCAGTACTTC; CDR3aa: CASSLGSGGAGYNEQYF
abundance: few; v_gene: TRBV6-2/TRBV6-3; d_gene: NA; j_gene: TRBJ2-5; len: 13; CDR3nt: TGTGCCAGCAGTTACAGGTCCCAAGAGACCCAGTACTTC; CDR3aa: CASSYRSQETQYF
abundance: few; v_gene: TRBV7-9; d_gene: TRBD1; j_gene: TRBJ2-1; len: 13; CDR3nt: TGTGCCAGCAGCTTGACAGGGTCCGATGAGCAGTTCTTC; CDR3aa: CASSLTGSDEQFF
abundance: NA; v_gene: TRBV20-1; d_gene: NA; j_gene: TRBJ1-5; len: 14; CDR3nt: TGCAGTGCTAGAGTGGGGTTGGGGGTACAGCCCCAGCATTTT; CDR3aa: CSARVGLGVQPQHF
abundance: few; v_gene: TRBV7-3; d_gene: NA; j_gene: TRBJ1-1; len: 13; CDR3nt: TGTGCCAGCAGCCCCCGTCCGAACACTGAAGCTTTCTTT; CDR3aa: CASSPRPNTEAFF
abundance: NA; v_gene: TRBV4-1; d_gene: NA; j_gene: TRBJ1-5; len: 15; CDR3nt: TGCGCCAGCAGTGGAGGCTTCGGACTAAATCAGCCCCAGCATTTT; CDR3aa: CASSGGFGLNQPQHF
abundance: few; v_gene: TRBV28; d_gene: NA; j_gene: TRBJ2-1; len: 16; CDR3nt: TGTGCCAGCAGCAACCTACAGGGTTGGGACTACAATGAGCAGTTCTTC; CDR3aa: CASSNLQGWDYNEQFF
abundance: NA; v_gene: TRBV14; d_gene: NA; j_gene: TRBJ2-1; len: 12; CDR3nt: TGTGCCAGCAGCCAGGTTTCGTACCGCCAGTTCTTC; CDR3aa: CASSQVSYRQFF
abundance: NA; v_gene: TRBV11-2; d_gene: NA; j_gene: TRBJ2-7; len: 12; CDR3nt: TGTGCCAGCAGCTTTCCGGGAAGCGGGCAGTACTTC; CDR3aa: CASSFPGSGQYF
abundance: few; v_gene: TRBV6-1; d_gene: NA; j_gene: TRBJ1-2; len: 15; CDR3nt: TGTGCCAGCAGTGAGGGGGGAAGGAGGGACTATGGCTACACCTTC; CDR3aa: CASSEGGRRDYGYTF
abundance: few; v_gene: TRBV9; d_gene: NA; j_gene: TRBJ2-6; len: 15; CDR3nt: TGTGCCAGCAGCGTAGCTCCGGTGGGGGCCAACGTCCTGACTTTC; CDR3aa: CASSVAPVGANVLTF
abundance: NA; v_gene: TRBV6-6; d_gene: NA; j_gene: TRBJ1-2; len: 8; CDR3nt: TGTGCCAGTGAAGACTACACCTTC; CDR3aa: CASEDYTF
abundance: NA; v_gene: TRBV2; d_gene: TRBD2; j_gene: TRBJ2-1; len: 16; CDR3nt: TGTGCCAGCAGGACCCAGCGGGGGGGCGAATACAATGAGCAGTTCTTC; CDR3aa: CASRTQRGGEYNEQFF
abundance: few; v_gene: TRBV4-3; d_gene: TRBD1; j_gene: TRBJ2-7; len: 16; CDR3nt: TGCGCCAGCAGCCCCTCCTGGACAGGGGGCGGGTACGAGCAGTACTTC; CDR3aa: CASSPSWTGGGYEQYF
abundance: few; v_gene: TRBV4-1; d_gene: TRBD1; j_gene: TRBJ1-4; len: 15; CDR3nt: TGCGCCAGCAGCCAAGGGGACAGCAATAATGAAAAACTGTTTTTT; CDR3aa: CASSQGDSNNEKLFF
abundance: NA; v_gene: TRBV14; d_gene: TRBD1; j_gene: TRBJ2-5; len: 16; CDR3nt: TGTGCCAGCAGCCAAGATTCAGGGACAGGGGTGAGGACCCAGTACTTC; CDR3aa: CASSQDSGTGVRTQYF
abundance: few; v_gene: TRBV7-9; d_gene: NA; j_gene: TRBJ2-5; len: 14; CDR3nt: TGTGCCAGCAGCCCCCTGGATAAGCGAGAGACCCAGTACTTC; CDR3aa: CASSPLDKRETQYF
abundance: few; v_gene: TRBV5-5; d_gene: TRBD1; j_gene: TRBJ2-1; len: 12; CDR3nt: TGTGCCAGCAGCGGGACAGGACAGGAGCAGTTCTTC; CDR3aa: CASSGTGQEQFF
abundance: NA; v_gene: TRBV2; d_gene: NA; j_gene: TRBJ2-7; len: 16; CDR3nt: TGTGCCAGCGGTGGACAACTCGGCCAGGGAAGGTACGAGCAGTACTTC; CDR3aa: CASGGQLGQGRYEQYF
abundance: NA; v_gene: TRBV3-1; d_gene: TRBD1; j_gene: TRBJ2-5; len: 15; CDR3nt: TGTGCCAGCAGCCATCCGGGACAGGGCCTGGGGACCCAGTACTTC; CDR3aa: CASSHPGQGLGTQYF
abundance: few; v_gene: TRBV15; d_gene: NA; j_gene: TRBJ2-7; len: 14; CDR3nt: TGTGCCACCAGCAGAGATTGGTTGAGTGGCGAGCAGTACTTC; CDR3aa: CATSRDWLSGEQYF
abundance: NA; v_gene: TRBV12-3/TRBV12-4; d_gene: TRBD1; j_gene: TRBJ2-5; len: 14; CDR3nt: TGTGCCAGCAGACAAAACAGGGGAAGGAAGACCCAGTACTTC; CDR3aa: CASRQNRGRKTQYF